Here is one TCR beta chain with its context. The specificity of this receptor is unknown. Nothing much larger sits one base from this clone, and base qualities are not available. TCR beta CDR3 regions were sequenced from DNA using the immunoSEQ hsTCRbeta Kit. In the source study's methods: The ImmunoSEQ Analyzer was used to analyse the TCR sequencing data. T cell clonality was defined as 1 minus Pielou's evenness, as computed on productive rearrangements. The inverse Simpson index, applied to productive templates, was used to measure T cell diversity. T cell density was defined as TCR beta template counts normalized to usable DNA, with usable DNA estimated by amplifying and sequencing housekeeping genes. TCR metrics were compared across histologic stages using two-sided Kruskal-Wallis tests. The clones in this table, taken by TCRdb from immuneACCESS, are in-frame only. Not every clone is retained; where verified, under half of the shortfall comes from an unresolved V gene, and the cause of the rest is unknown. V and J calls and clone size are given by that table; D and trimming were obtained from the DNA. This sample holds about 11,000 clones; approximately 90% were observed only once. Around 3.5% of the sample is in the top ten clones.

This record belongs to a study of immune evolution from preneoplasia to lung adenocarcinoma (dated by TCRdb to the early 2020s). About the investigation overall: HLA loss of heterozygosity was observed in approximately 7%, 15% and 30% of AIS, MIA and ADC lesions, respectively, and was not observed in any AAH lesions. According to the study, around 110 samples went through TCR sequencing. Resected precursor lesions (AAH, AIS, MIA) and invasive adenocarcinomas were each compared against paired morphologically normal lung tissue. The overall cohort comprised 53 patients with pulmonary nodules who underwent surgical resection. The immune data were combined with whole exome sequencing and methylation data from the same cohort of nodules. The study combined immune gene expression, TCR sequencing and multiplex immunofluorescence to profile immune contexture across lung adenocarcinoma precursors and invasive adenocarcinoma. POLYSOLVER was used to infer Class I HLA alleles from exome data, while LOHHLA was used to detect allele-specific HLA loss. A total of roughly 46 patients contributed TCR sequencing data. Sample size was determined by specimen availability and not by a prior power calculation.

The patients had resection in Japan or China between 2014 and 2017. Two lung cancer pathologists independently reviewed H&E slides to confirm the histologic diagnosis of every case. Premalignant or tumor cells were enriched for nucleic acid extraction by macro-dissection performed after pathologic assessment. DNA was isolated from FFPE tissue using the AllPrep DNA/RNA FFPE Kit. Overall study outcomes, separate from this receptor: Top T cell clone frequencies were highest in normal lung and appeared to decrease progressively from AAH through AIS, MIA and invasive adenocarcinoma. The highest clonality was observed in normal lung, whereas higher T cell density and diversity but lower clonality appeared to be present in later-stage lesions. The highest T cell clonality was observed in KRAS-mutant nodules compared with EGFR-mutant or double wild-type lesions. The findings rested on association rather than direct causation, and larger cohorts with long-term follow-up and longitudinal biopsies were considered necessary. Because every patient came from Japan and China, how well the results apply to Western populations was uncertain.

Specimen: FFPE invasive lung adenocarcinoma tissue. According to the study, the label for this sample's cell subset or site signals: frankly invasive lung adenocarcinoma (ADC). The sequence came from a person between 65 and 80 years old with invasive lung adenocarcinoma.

The DNA sequence is TGCAGCGTTGATGACAGGGGGCTCTCAGGGGCCAACGTCCTGACTTTC. Translated, it reads CSVDDRGLSGANVLTF. The chain is assembled from TRBV29-1 and TRBJ2-6; TRBD1 fits 10 bases in the junction. After removal of 3 bases from V and 4 bases from J, the junction retains 6 bases not matched to a gene. The germline V gene gives CDR1 as SQVTM and CDR2 as ANQGSEA. The CDR3 covers 16 residues, taking in both the cysteine and the phenylalanine. The kept DNA is CDR3 alone, 48 bases in frame from the first base.